The 28 T cell receptor beta chains in this list originate from one sample, sequenced in a study of blood T cell repertoires in COVID-19. Some clones are missing from TCRdb's copy, which holds only in-frame ones; the method was immunoSEQ multiplex PCR. Of 300,000 to 400,000 clones listed, more than 80% were seen once; the top ten hold over 0.95%. Sequencing was done on a sample of PBMCs or T cells enriched from blood (not recorded which). All receptors derive from a man between 18 and 29 years old who had recovered from COVID-19.

The V and J genes are TRBV7-8 and TRBJ2-6, with 7 bases identical to TRBD2. V shed 3 bases, J shed 2 bases, and the junction held 7 bases outside the gene matches. The germline V gene encodes CDR1 SGHVS and CDR2 FQNEAQ. This CDR3 is built from 17 residues. The CDR3 protein is CASSLLAVTAGANVLTF. CDR3 in DNA: TGTGCCAGCAGCTTGCTAGCGGTGACAGCTGGGGCCAACGTCCTGACTTTC.

The chain has TRBV7-3 and TRBJ1-2; no definite D call. CDR1 SGHTA and CDR2 FQGTGA come from the germline V gene. This CDR3 is 13 amino acids long. Trimming removed 2 bases at V and 5 bases at J, with 9 bases between. CDR3 region: CASSLGQNYGYTF. CDR3 nucleotides: TGTGCCAGCAGCTTAGGCCAAAATTATGGCTACACCTTC.

This rearrangement joins TRBV4-3 to TRBJ2-7; TRBD2 matches at 8 bases. The germline gives CDR1 LGHNA, CDR2 YSLEER. This CDR3 region has 15 residues. V trimming: 4 bases; J trimming: 3 bases; junction bases outside the gene matches: 8. This CDR3 reads CASSLFSGANYEQYF. As DNA, the CDR3 is TGCGCCAGCAGCCTATTTAGCGGGGCTAACTACGAGCAGTACTTC.

The chain links TRBV5-1 to TRBJ1-2; a possible D gene is TRBD1 (5 bases). Germline V gives CDR1 SGHRS, CDR2 YFSETQ. CDR3 size: 13 residues. Between the trimmed V and J ends, which lost 5 bases and 2 bases, there was a span of 10 bases. CDR3 in DNA: TGCGCCAGCAGTGCGGGGGAAAACTATGGCTACACCTTC. Encoded protein: CASSAGENYGYTF.

The chain joins TRBV6-5 to TRBJ2-7; unclear D gene. The CDR3 is made up of 13 amino acids. V lost 8 bases and J 0 bases, leaving 11 bases between the germline ends. Germline CDR1 reads MNHEY; CDR2 reads SVGAGI. In DNA, the CDR3 is TGTGCCAGCCGTCTAACCCCCTCCTACGAGCAGTACTTC. Amino acid sequence: CASRLTPSYEQYF.

This clone was seen just once. This chain connects TRBV18 to TRBJ2-7; a weak D match, TRBD2 (5 bases). In germline, CDR1 is KGHSH, CDR2 LQKENI. Trimming stripped 2 bases from V and 5 bases from J, with 16 bases between. CDR3 length equals 15 residues. CDR3 sequence reads: CASSPGGASGDEQYF. The CDR3 DNA reads as TGTGCCAGCTCACCAGGAGGAGCGTCGGGTGACGAGCAGTACTTC.

This clone was recorded once. The chain is built from TRBV6-5 and TRBJ2-7; D is uncertain. Germline CDR1 and CDR2: MNHEY and SVGAGI. The CDR3 extends over 13 amino acids. Trimming pared 6 bases from V and 0 bases from J, leaving 9 bases between. As DNA, the CDR3 is TGTGCCAGCAGGATCGCGAGCTCCTACGAGCAGTACTTC. Protein sequence: CASRIASSYEQYF.

This chain connects TRBV19 to TRBJ1-3, with D unclear. The V end lost 3 bases, the J end lost 1 base, and 16 bases lay between the germline ends. The CDR3 runs to 17 residues. Germline V CDR1 and CDR2: LNHDA, SQIVND (reference sequence). The CDR3 loop is CASSISAGYQSGNTIYF. In nucleotides, the CDR3 is TGTGCCAGTAGTATCAGTGCAGGTTACCAATCTGGAAACACCATATATTTT. Based on the CDR3 plus reference TRBV19 and TRBJ1-3, the full variable domain is DGGITQSPKYLFRKEGQNVTLSCEQNLNHDAMYWYRQDPGQGLRLIYYSQIVNDFQKGDIAEGYSVSREKKESFPLTVTSAQKNPTAFYLCASSISAGYQSGNTIYFGEGSWLTVV.

The gene calls are TRBV21-1 and TRBJ1-2; TRBD1 is the table's D call, not checked against the DNA. TRBV21-1 is tagged as a pseudogene. CDR3 length: 16 residues. The CDR3 DNA reads TGTGCCAGACCGTACAAAGGGACAGGGGGAGACTATGGCTACACCTTC. Translated: CARPYKGTGGDYGYTF.

V gene TRBV30 combines with J gene TRBJ1-2, with D unresolved. V was shortened by 0 bases and J by 7 bases, with 9 bases between the two germline ends. CDR3 length: 12 amino acids. Germline assignment: CDR1 GTSNPN and CDR2 SVGIG (reference sequence). The CDR3 region is CAWSVSRFGYTF. CDR3 nucleotide sequence: TGTGCCTGGAGTGTAAGCAGGTTTGGCTACACCTTC.

The chain employs TRBV20-1 and TRBJ2-7; D perhaps matches TRBD2 (6 bases). The CDR3 loop spans 9 amino acids. Germline V gene sequence: CDR1 DFQATT, CDR2 SNEGSKA (reference sequence). Trimming cost V 5 bases and J 12 bases, with 11 bases left between them. CDR3 in DNA: TGCAGTGCTCCGGGACTCTCGTACTTC. Protein product: CSAPGLSYF.

The chain is built from TRBV10-1 and TRBJ1-1; D gene uncertain. CDR1 is WNHNN and CDR2 is SYGVQD in the germline V gene (reference sequence). V lost 3 bases and J lost 1, with 6 bases in between. The CDR3 runs to 13 residues. In DNA, the CDR3 is TGCGCCAGCAGTGAACAAAGGAACACTGAAGCTTTCTTT. Protein sequence: CASSEQRNTEAFF.

The chain joins TRBV10-3 to TRBJ1-1; 10 nucleotides align to TRBD1. Trimming took 6 bases from V and 4 from J; bases not matched to a gene: 5. Germline V gene data show CDR1 as ENHRY and CDR2 as SYGVKD. The CDR3 totals 14 residues. The CDR3 reads CAIRSDRGGTEAFF. The CDR3 DNA reads TGTGCCATCAGATCGGACAGGGGGGGCACTGAAGCTTTCTTT.

The chain joins TRBV7-2 to TRBJ1-1; D is uncertain. CDR3 size: 14 residues. Trimming removed 1 base from V and 4 bases from J, with 10 bases in between. CDR1 is SGHTA, CDR2 FQGNSA, per germline. In DNA, the CDR3 is TGTGCCAGCAGCTTAGGAGGGATGGGCACTGAAGCTTTCTTT. It is translated as CASSLGGMGTEAFF.

The chain employs TRBV9 and TRBJ2-3; D not certain. Per germline, CDR1 SGDLS and CDR2 YYNGEE. Trimming removed 1 base at V and 0 bases at J, with 6 bases between. CDR3 size: 14 residues. CDR3 nucleotides: TGTGCCAGCAGCGTATTACAGAGCACAGATACGCAGTATTTT. This codes for CASSVLQSTDTQYF.

With respect to this clone: At one boundary the junction diverges from the germline segment, which might be a read error. The CDR3: CSARLWRGISF. CDR3 coding DNA: TGCAGTGCTAGACTCTGGAGAGGGATCTCCTTT. V usage is TRBV20-1 and J usage is TRBJ1-6; D is unresolved. Germline V lookup: CDR1 DFQATT, CDR2 SNEGSKA (reference sequence). The CDR3 loop spans 11 amino acids.

The chain employs TRBV2 and TRBJ2-2; D perhaps matches TRBD1 (5 bases). CDR3 length: 15 amino acids. Trimming cost V 6 bases and J 3 bases, with 14 bases left between them. Germline CDR1 SNHLY, CDR2 FYNNEI. CDR3 sequence (DNA): TGTGCCAGCAGGTTCGACAGTTTCTACACCGGGGAGCTGTTTTTT. This translates into CASRFDSFYTGELFF.

The J gene is TRBJ1-4, the V gene TRBV5-1; D call uncertain. The CDR3 has 14 amino acids. Trimming removed 4 bases at V and 4 bases at J, with 11 bases between. Germline CDR1 reads SGHRS; CDR2 reads YFSETQ. CDR3 DNA sequence: TGCGCCAGCAGCCCCGGAGTGGTTAATGAAAAACTGTTTTTT. This translates into CASSPGVVNEKLFF.

The V and J genes are TRBV5-1 and TRBJ1-1, with D maybe TRBD1 (5 bases). Germline V gene lookup returns CDR1 SGHRS and CDR2 YFSETQ. The CDR3 totals 12 residues. V lost 4 bases to trimming and J lost 7 bases, with 11 bases between them. The CDR3 DNA is TGCGCCAGCAGCGGAAGAAGGGGTGAAGCTTTCTTT. Residues: CASSGRRGEAFF.

This chain uses TRBV6-5 with TRBJ2-7, with D perhaps matching TRBD2 (6 bases). The CDR3 sequence is 15 residues long. V gave up 6 bases and J gave up 2 bases, with 17 bases separating them. The germline CDR1 and CDR2 sequences are MNHEY and SVGAGI. This CDR3 reads CASRGRTVKTYEQYF. CDR3 nucleotides: TGTGCCAGCAGAGGGAGGACGGTGAAGACCTACGAGCAGTACTTC.

This chain uses TRBV5-1 with TRBJ2-7, with D possibly TRBD1 on 6 matching bases. The CDR3 consists of 15 residues. CDR1 SGHRS and CDR2 YFSETQ come from the germline V gene. Trimming stripped 3 bases from V and 0 bases from J, with 13 bases between. Here the CDR3 reads CASSSQGPNSYEQYF. CDR3 sequence (DNA): TGCGCCAGCAGCTCCCAGGGGCCCAACTCCTACGAGCAGTACTTC.

CDR3 DNA: TGTGCCAGCAGCTCGACAGGGCCGCTCGGGGCTAACTATGGCTACACCTTC. It yields the protein CASSSTGPLGANYGYTF. This chain joins TRBV7-9 and TRBJ1-2; 7 bases match TRBD1. Trimming cost V 4 bases and J 0 bases; bases outside gene matches: 11. This CDR3 spans 17 amino acids. Germline V gene data show CDR1 as SEHNR and CDR2 as FQNEAQ (reference sequence).

V is TRBV9 and J is TRBJ1-1; TRBD1 might be the D (5 bases). Germline V gene data show CDR1 as SGDLS and CDR2 as YYNGEE. The CDR3 loop spans 14 amino acids. The V end lost 6 bases, the J end lost 4 bases, and 16 bases lay between the germline ends. The CDR3 region has the DNA TGTGCCAGCACACCTGGGGGGGTGAGCACTGAAGCTTTCTTT. As protein: CASTPGGVSTEAFF. The full variable domain, its missing parts supplied by reference TRBV9 and TRBJ1-1, is DSGVTQTPKHLITATGQRVTLRCSPRSGDLSVYWYQQSLDQGLQFLIQYYNGEERAKGNILERFSAQQFPDLHSELNLSSLELGDSALYFCASTPGGVSTEAFFGQGTRLTVV.

The rearrangement joins TRBV3-1 (or the pseudogene TRBV3-2) to TRBJ2-3; D is unclear. Germline values: CDR1 LGHDT, CDR2 YNNKEL (reference sequence). V lost 4 bases, J lost 3 bases, and 11 bases lay in between. The CDR3 runs 14 residues. The CDR3 coding sequence is TGTGCCAGCAGCCGAGAGACCAGGACAGATACGCAGTATTTT. Amino acid sequence: CASSRETRTDTQYF.

The chain links TRBV6-5 to TRBJ2-7, with D tentatively TRBD1 (5 bases). The CDR3 extends over 14 amino acids. V shed 2 bases and J shed 3 bases, with 11 bases lying between them. Germline V gene sequence: CDR1 MNHEY, CDR2 SVGAGI. The CDR3 region is CASSYGARIYEQYF. DNA for the CDR3: TGTGCCAGCAGTTACGGGGCTAGAATCTACGAGCAGTACTTC.

V usage is TRBV6-2 or TRBV6-3 and J usage is TRBJ2-7, with 7 bases that match TRBD1. Germline assignment: CDR1 MNHEY and CDR2 SVGEGT. J lost 1 base, V lost 7 bases, and 7 bases had no gene match. This CDR3 has 14 amino acids. The CDR3 spells CASNPRDRSYEQYF. CDR3 DNA: TGTGCCAGCAACCCCCGGGACAGATCCTACGAGCAGTACTTC.

The rearrangement links TRBV29-1 to TRBJ2-1, with TRBD1 matching 8 bases. The V and J ends lost 6 bases and 0 bases, in that order; junction bases with no gene match: 1. Germline CDR1 reads SQVTM; CDR2 reads ANQGSEA. The CDR3 runs 13 residues. CDR3 protein: CSVGQGSYNEQFF. The CDR3 DNA reads as TGCAGCGTCGGACAGGGCTCCTACAATGAGCAGTTCTTC.

This chain links TRBV6-5 with TRBJ1-1, with TRBD1 matching over 7 bases. Germline assignment: CDR1 MNHEY and CDR2 SVGAGI. J lost 0 bases, V lost 5 bases, and 6 bases had no gene match. This CDR3 spans 15 amino acids. The CDR3 DNA sequence: TGTGCCAGCAGTACGGGACAGTACATGAACACTGAAGCTTTCTTT. As protein: CASSTGQYMNTEAFF.